This is a list of T cell receptor beta chains from one sample in a study of blood T cell repertoires in COVID-19. Assay: immunoSEQ multiplex PCR; the TCRdb copy retains only in-frame clones and omits some. The repertoire holds roughly 250,000 clones, with about 89% as singletons. Sequenced sample: peripheral blood. Receptors were obtained from a young man with acute or convalescent COVID-19. The CDR3 runs from the conserved cysteine through the conserved F or W. The order of the fields is J gene, D gene, clone size, V gene, CDR3 protein, CDR3 DNA. D genes are given only for firm matches. The size field is filled for only some rows; it gives once, few, many or a size class.

>TRBJ1-5|NA|NA|TRBV2
CASSEGTNNQPQHF
TGTGCCAGCAGTGAAGGGACAAACAATCAGCCCCAGCATTTT
>TRBJ2-1|NA|NA|TRBV24-1
CATSDLLAGSYNEQFF
TGTGCCACCAGTGATTTGCTGGCGGGGTCCTACAATGAGCAGTTCTTC
>TRBJ2-1|TRBD1|NA|TRBV5-4
CASSLGQGPYNEQFF
TGTGCCAGCAGCTTGGGACAGGGGCCGTACAATGAGCAGTTCTTC
>TRBJ2-7|TRBD2|NA|TRBV4-1
CASSRGLAGGSYEQYF
TGCGCCAGCAGCCGGGGACTAGCGGGAGGCTCCTACGAGCAGTACTTC
>TRBJ2-1|TRBD2|NA|TRBV7-9
CASKTSGTYNEQFF
TGTGCCAGCAAGACTAGCGGGACCTACAATGAGCAGTTCTTC
>TRBJ1-2|TRBD1|NA|TRBV28
CASWDRAYGYTF
TGTGCCAGCTGGGACAGGGCGTATGGCTACACCTTC
>TRBJ1-1|NA|NA|TRBV5-4
CASSFRGSTEAFF
TGTGCCAGCAGCTTCCGAGGGAGCACTGAAGCTTTCTTT
>TRBJ1-3|NA|NA|TRBV5-5
CASSSQGISGNTIYF
TGTGCCAGCAGCTCCCAGGGCATCTCTGGAAACACCATATATTTT
>TRBJ1-5|NA|NA|TRBV4-2
CASSLDGGSNQPQHF
TGTGCCAGCAGCCTCGACGGGGGTAGCAATCAGCCCCAGCATTTT
>TRBJ2-7|NA|NA|TRBV18
CASSPISSYEQYF
TGTGCCAGCTCACCAATCAGCTCCTACGAGCAGTACTTC
>TRBJ1-2|NA|NA|TRBV14
CASSPETWVGGAIYGYTF
TGTGCCAGCAGCCCCGAAACGTGGGTTGGGGGCGCAATCTATGGCTACACCTTC
>TRBJ1-2|NA|NA|TRBV7-3
CASRRGGEDGYTF
TGTGCCAGCAGGAGAGGAGGGGAGGATGGCTACACCTTC
>TRBJ1-5|NA|NA|TRBV27
CASRAGWANQPQHF
TGTGCCAGCAGGGCAGGGTGGGCCAATCAGCCCCAGCATTTT
>TRBJ2-5|TRBD2|NA|TRBV4-2
CASSQRGGQQETQYF
TGTGCCAGCAGCCAGCGGGGGGGACAACAAGAGACCCAGTACTTC
>TRBJ2-7|NA|NA|TRBV5-1
CASSLGSGSYEQYF
TGCGCCAGCAGCTTGGGCAGTGGTTCCTACGAGCAGTACTTC
>TRBJ1-1|NA|NA|TRBV6-5
CASGYLQQAFF
TGTGCCAGCGGATATCTACAGCAAGCTTTCTTT
>TRBJ1-6|TRBD1|NA|TRBV11-2
CASSPKGTGPNSPLHF
TGTGCCAGCAGCCCTAAGGGGACAGGGCCTAATTCACCCCTCCACTTT
>TRBJ2-3|NA|NA|TRBV30
CAWSPRGGGVTTDTQYF
TGTGCCTGGAGTCCCCGGGGAGGTGGGGTTACCACAGATACGCAGTATTTT
>TRBJ1-1|NA|few|TRBV28
CASITGYTEAFF
TGTGCCAGCATTACAGGGTACACTGAAGCTTTCTTT
>TRBJ1-1|NA|NA|TRBV6-5
CASSYWGQGALETFF
NA
>TRBJ2-5|TRBD2|few|TRBV6-4
CASSETSGGQETQYF
TGTGCCAGCAGTGAAACTAGCGGGGGCCAAGAGACCCAGTACTTC
>TRBJ1-1|NA|NA|TRBV9
CASSVKQNLMNTEAFF
TGTGCCAGCAGCGTAAAACAGAACCTCATGAACACTGAAGCTTTCTTT
>TRBJ1-3|NA|once|TRBV11-2
CASSSIKRDIGNTIYF
TGTGCCAGCAGCTCCATTAAAAGGGACATTGGAAACACCATATATTTT
>TRBJ2-3|NA|NA|TRBV4-1
CASSQDPRGRRITDTQYF
TGCGCCAGCAGCCAAGATCCGAGAGGCCGGAGAATCACAGATACGCAGTATTTT
>TRBJ2-2|NA|NA|TRBV5-1
CASSLWQANTGELFF
TGCGCCAGCAGCTTGTGGCAGGCGAACACCGGGGAGCTGTTTTTT
>TRBJ1-1|TRBD1|NA|TRBV5-6
CASSHTTDRANTEAFF
TGTGCCAGCAGCCACACTACTGACAGGGCGAACACTGAAGCTTTCTTT
>TRBJ1-5|TRBD1|once|TRBV13
CASSFGTGDQPQHF
TGTGCCAGCAGCTTCGGGACAGGGGATCAGCCCCAGCATTTT
>TRBJ1-1|TRBD1|few|TRBV9
CASSVDQGAEAFF
TGTGCCAGCAGCGTAGACCAGGGGGCTGAAGCTTTCTTT
>TRBJ1-1|NA|NA|TRBV9
CASSSRSNMNTEAFF
TGTGCCAGCAGCTCCAGGTCCAACATGAACACTGAAGCTTTCTTT
>TRBJ2-1|NA|once|TRBV14
CASSQDLSSEQFF
TGTGCCAGCAGCCAAGACCTCTCTTCTGAGCAGTTCTTC
>TRBJ2-3|NA|NA|TRBV3-1/TRBV3-2
CASSQDLRGTDTQYF
TGTGCCAGCAGCCAAGATCTACGGGGCACAGATACGCAGTATTTT
>TRBJ2-7|NA|NA|TRBV19
CASSIRAGRPYEQYF
TGTGCCAGTAGTATTAGGGCAGGGCGGCCCTACGAGCAGTACTTC
>TRBJ2-1|NA|NA|TRBV6-5
CASSYSGRDNEQFF
TGTGCCAGCAGTTACTCCGGCAGGGACAATGAGCAGTTCTTC
>TRBJ2-7|NA|NA|TRBV7-3
CASSLSLPSLLYEQYF
TGTGCCAGCAGCTTAAGTCTCCCCTCCCTTTTGTACGAGCAGTACTTC
>TRBJ2-1|NA|NA|TRBV7-6
CASIISVVGTKSYNEQFF
TGTGCCAGCATCATTAGCGTAGTTGGGACAAAAAGTTACAATGAGCAGTTCTTC
>TRBJ1-4|TRBD1|NA|TRBV18
CASSPTGINEKLFF
TGTGCCAGCTCACCGACAGGGATTAATGAAAAACTGTTTTTT
>TRBJ2-6|NA|NA|TRBV7-3
CASSPSSGANVLTF
TGTGCCAGCAGCCCGAGCTCTGGGGCCAACGTCCTGACTTTC
>TRBJ2-1|TRBD2|NA|TRBV24-1
CATSDPAGGRQFF
TGTGCCACCAGTGATCCCGCGGGGGGCAGACAGTTCTTC
>TRBJ2-3|NA|NA|TRBV3-1/TRBV3-2
CASSQDQAGTQYF
TGTGCCAGCAGCCAAGATCAGGCAGGTACGCAGTATTTT